This TCR beta chain is drawn from a study of lymphopenia after photon versus proton radiotherapy. Study conclusions and caveats: After the lymphocyte nadir, photon-treated repertoires showed oligoclonal expansion, especially of CD8+ Temra cells. Survival link was tested only in deceased patients; proton benefit remains a possibility. Proton therapy kept repertoires fairly stable, unlike photons, which gained effector/memory cells.

Germline V lookup: CDR1 LGHNT, CDR2 FRNRAP. The germline V and J ends were trimmed by 0 bases and 3 bases, with 11 bases remaining between them. The CDR3 is 15 amino acids. Only in-frame clones appear in the TCRdb table, and some are missing; sequencing was by immunoSEQ multiplex PCR. This sample has 15,000 to 20,000 clones, with approximately 86% found just once. Concerning this clone itself: The antigen remains unidentified.

The receptor comes from a man in his 70s with pancreatic cancer. Sequenced here: peripheral blood, sampled from a patient treated with proton-based radiotherapy. V usage is TRBV12-5 and J usage is TRBJ1-1, with D tentatively TRBD1 (5 bases). CDR3 loop: CASGLVRGADTEAFF. As DNA, the CDR3 is TGTGCTAGTGGTTTGGTACGTGGGGCTGACACTGAAGCTTTCTTT.